This entry lists 2 T cell receptor beta chains sequenced from one sample in a study of CD8 T cells in Susac syndrome. cDNA came from approximately 0.5 to 1 ug RNA primed by random hexamers. TCRdb re-derived calls from the immunoSEQ multiplex PCR reads in MiXCR, one entry per CDR3 protein. In the table there are about 160,000 distinct CDR3 sequences, about 92% of which are singletons. Sequences were obtained from CD4+ T cells from PBMCs. The receptors were gathered from a human donor in good health.

The V gene is TRBV7-2, the J gene TRBJ1-5; maybe TRBD1 (6 bases). Deletions cut 7 bases from V and 0 bases from J, with 16 bases between. CDR1 is SGHTA and CDR2 is FQGNSA in the germline V gene. The CDR3 is 16 residues long. CDR3 nucleotide sequence: TGTGCCAGCACCGACACCGGGACAAATAGCAATCAGCCCCAGCATTTT. This sequence encodes CASTDTGTNSNQPQHF. The whole variable domain, remainder taken from reference TRBV7-2 and TRBJ1-5, is GAGVSQSPSNKVTEKGKDVELRCDPISGHTALYWYRQSLGQGLEFLIYFQGNSAPDKSGLPSDRFSAERTGGSVSTLTIQRTQQEDSAVYLCASTDTGTNSNQPQHFGDGTRLSIL.

The rearrangement joins TRBV12-3 or TRBV12-4 to TRBJ2-7; D is undetermined. The CDR3 contains 12 residues. V was pared by 4 bases and J by 3 bases, with 7 bases between. The CDR3 nucleotides are TGTGCCAGCAGTTCCCCCCTCTACGAGCAGTACTTC. This translates into CASSSPLYEQYF.